This T cell receptor (beta chain) is from a study of blood T cell repertoires in COVID-19. For the study at large: Nucleic acid was either cDNA or gDNA, and it came from T cells, B-cell-depleted T cells, or PBMCs.

The CDR3 consists of 14 residues. The V and J ends lost 7 bases and 2 bases respectively, with 17 bases between them. CDR1 and CDR2 (germline): SQVTM, ANQGSEA. This clone was seen once. Using immunoSEQ multiplex PCR, the repertoire was profiled, and TCRdb retains in-frame clones only, with some absent. There are about 320,000 clones in the sample; about 89% occur only once, and about 6.8% lies in the top ten. The sequence came from a man aged 18 to 30 who had recovered from COVID-19. The J gene is TRBJ1-2, the V gene TRBV29-1, with D hard to call. The specimen sequenced was peripheral blood. The CDR3 sequence: CSATFLTLNYGYTF. The CDR3, as DNA: TGCAGCGCTACCTTTTTAACTCTGAACTATGGCTACACCTTC.